The T cell receptor (beta chain) under discussion was sequenced for a study of cytomegalovirus exposure and HLA in healthy donors. Findings and caveats of the study: Productive status was seen about 87% or about 30% of the time for most TCR beta V segments in an earlier analysis.

Comment on this clone: Its target is unknown.

V lost 3 bases, J lost 2 bases, and 3 bases stayed unmatched. The germline V gene has CDR1 MDHEN and CDR2 SYDVKM. The CDR3 length is 14 residues. The primer mix had 60 Vbeta and 13 Jbeta primers. Libraries were prepared by immunoSEQ multiplex PCR; TCRdb keeps only in-frame clonotypes and omits some of them. The sample holds about 190,000 clones, around 88% seen once. What was sequenced was PBMCs. This chain links TRBV28 with TRBJ1-1; 7 nucleotides line up with TRBD1. The source of this sequence is a woman in her thirties in good health and CMV-seronegative. Here the CDR3 reads CASSFEGANTEAFF. The CDR3 nucleotides read TGTGCCAGCAGTTTCGAGGGGGCAAACACTGAAGCTTTCTTT.